This T cell receptor (delta chain) appears in the sequencing data of a study of γδ T cells in repeated Plasmodium falciparum infection. TCRdb re-called clones from the multiplex PCR reads via CATT. The sample has 70,000 to 95,000 delta-chain clones; roughly 1.4% are singletons. Vgamma9/Vdelta2+ and Vdelta2-negative gammadelta T cells were flow-sorted from PBMC for bulk sequencing. This CDR3 spans 21 amino acids. Trimming took off 4 bases at V and 2 bases at J, with 32 bases between the two ends. CDR1 is TSWWSYY, CDR2 QGS, per germline. This clone was observed a few times. This clonotype was sampled from a pool of human donors (malaria-infected and uninfected, not separated). The chain joins TRDV1 to TRDJ1, with D perhaps matching TRDD2 (9 bases). TCRdb does not report a J gene; here it was assigned by matching the DNA to germline references. Source material: gamma-delta T cells from blood. CDR3 amino acids: CALGAIHLPTLLGAPTDKLIF. Here the CDR3 DNA reads TGTGCTCTTGGGGCCATCCACCTTCCTACCTTACTGGGGGCCCCTACCGATAAACTCATCTTT.